Listed here are 4 T cell receptor beta chains from one sample, sequenced in a study of response to subunit inactivated influenza vaccine. MiXCR, applied by TCRdb to the RT-PCR reads, yields one record per CDR3 protein. The table records roughly 500,000 distinct CDR3 sequences, under 30% of them present only once. A further study also used this sample, focusing on T cells expressing NK-cell markers. This second report adds: UMIs accompanied the 5'RACE template switching by which TCR beta cDNA was made.

The specimen comprised CD4+ T cells sorted from PBMCs, sampled 11 to 12 days after vaccination. These TCRs come from a man aged 45-65 years who received an inactivated influenza vaccine.

The J gene is TRBJ2-7, the V gene TRBV12-3 or TRBV12-4; 7 bases are shared with TRBD1. Trimming cost V 3 bases and J 5 bases; bases outside gene matches: 4. The CDR3 is 13 residues long. The chain's CDR3 is CASSFDRAHEQYF. As DNA, the CDR3 is TGTGCCAGCAGTTTCGACAGGGCGCACGAGCAGTACTTC.

The J gene is TRBJ2-1, the V gene TRBV7-8, with 7 bases aligning to TRBD2. The ends lost 5 bases at V and 1 base at J; junction bases unmatched: 8. The CDR3 runs 16 residues. Germline loops: CDR1 SGHVS, CDR2 FQNEAQ. DNA for the CDR3: TGTGCCAGCAGCCCATCGAGCGGGGCTTCCTACAATGAGCAGTTCTTC. Translated, it gives CASSPSSGASYNEQFF.

This sequence joins TRBV27 and TRBJ2-7; TRBD1 might be the D (5 bases). Between the trimmed V and J ends, which lost 5 bases and 0 bases, there was a span of 11 bases. In germline, CDR1 is MNHEY, CDR2 SMNVEV (reference sequence). The CDR3 contains 14 residues. The DNA for the CDR3 is TGTGCCAGCAGTCCCAGGGTGAGCTCCTACGAGCAGTACTTC. Its protein product is CASSPRVSSYEQYF.

This clonotype was recorded a few times. The J gene is TRBJ2-1, the V gene TRBV11-2; a possible D gene is TRBD1 (5 bases). This CDR3 contains 12 residues. In germline, CDR1 is SGHAT, CDR2 FQNNGV. V shed 6 bases and J shed 9 bases, with 12 bases lying between them. The CDR3 region has the DNA TGTGCCAGCAGGTTTTCAAGGGGTGAGCAGTTCTTC. It translates to CASRFSRGEQFF.